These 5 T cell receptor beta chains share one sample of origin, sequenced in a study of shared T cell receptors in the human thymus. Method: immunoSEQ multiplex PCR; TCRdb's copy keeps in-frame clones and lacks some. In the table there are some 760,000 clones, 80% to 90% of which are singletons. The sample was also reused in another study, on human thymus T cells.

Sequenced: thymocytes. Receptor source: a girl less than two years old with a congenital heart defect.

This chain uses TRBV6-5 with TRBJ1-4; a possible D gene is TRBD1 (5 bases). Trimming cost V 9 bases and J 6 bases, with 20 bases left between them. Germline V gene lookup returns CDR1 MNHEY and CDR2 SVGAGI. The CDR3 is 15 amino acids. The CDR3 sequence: CASRVWGGTHEKLFF. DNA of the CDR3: TGTGCCAGTCGGGTTTGGGGGGGTACTCATGAAAAACTGTTTTTT.

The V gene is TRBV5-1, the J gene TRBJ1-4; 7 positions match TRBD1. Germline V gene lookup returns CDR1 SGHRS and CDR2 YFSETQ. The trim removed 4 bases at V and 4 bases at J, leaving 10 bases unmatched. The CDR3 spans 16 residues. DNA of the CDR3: TGCGCCAGCAGCGGGACAGACCGTCGGGGTAATGAAAAACTGTTTTTT. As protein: CASSGTDRRGNEKLFF.

For the CDR3, the DNA is TGTGCCAGCAGTGAGGGGACAGCTTATGGCTACACCTTC. It encodes CASSEGTAYGYTF. The chain uses TRBV25-1 and TRBJ1-2; 7 bases agree with TRBD1. Per the germline V gene, CDR1 is MGHDK and CDR2 is SYGVNS. Trimming removed 3 bases from V and 5 bases from J; junction bases left unmatched: 3. CDR3 length: 13 amino acids.

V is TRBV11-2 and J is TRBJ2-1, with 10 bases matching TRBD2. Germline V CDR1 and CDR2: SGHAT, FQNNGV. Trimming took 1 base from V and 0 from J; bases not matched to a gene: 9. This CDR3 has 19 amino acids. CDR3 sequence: CASSLGRPSGGSSYNEQFF. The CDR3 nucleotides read TGTGCCAGCAGCTTAGGCCGACCTAGCGGGGGAAGCTCCTACAATGAGCAGTTCTTC.

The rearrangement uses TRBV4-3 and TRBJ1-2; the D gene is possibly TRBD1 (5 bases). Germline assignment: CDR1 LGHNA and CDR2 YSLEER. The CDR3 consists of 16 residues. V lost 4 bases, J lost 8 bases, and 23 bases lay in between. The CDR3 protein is CASSPDRGRNLGGYTF. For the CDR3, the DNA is TGCGCCAGCAGCCCTGACCGGGGGAGGAATTTGGGAGGCTACACCTTC.